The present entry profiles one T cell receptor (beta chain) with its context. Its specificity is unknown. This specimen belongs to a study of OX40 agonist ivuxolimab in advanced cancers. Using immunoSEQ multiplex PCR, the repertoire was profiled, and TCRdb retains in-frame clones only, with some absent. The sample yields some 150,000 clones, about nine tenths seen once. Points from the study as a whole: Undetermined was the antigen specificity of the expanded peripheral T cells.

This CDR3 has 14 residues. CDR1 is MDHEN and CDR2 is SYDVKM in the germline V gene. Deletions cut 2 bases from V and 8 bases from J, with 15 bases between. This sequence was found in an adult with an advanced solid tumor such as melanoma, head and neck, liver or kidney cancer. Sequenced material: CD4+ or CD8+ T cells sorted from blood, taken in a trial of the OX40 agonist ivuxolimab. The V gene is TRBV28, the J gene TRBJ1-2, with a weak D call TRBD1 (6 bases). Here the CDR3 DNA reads TGTGCCAGCAGTTTACCTTCGGGGGCAGGGGGCTACACCTTC. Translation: CASSLPSGAGGYTF.